This T cell receptor (beta chain) was retrieved from a study of T cells in women clearing cervical HPV infection. The CDR3 consists of 13 residues. V gave up 4 bases and J gave up 3 bases; unmatched junction bases: 3. CDR1 is SGDLS, CDR2 YYNGEE, per germline. To note about this clone: The read ends 3 residues shy of where the CDR3 ends; the end is completed using the germline J gene.

Sequencing used immunoSEQ multiplex PCR; TCRdb keeps in-frame clones, though not all of them. This sample carries roughly 15,000 clones, with roughly 10% going to the ten biggest clones. Sequencing was done on a sample of blood buffy coat. V is TRBV9 and J is TRBJ2-7; 8 bases agree with TRBD1. The receptor comes from a woman between 18 and 75 years old with a cervical HPV16 infection that either progressed to CIN3+ or cleared (not recorded which). The sequenced part of the CDR3 DNA is TGTGCCAGCAGCTTCGGACAGGGCTACGAG. Translating gives CASSFGQGYE. The whole CDR3 sequence is CASSFGQGYEQYF.